A single sample gave rise to the 10 T cell receptor beta chains below, sequenced in a study of shared clonotypes between healthy human individuals. Measured with immunoSEQ multiplex PCR; TCRdb has only the in-frame clones, and not every one. Here the sample spans a few hundred thousand clones, roughly 96% being singletons. CD45RO-negative, CCR7-positively selected cells formed the naive CD8 fraction, excluding terminally differentiated effector memory CD45RA+ cells. The sample taken for sequencing was naive CD8+ T cells sorted from blood. These TCRs come from a woman aged 30 to 39 in good health.

The J gene is TRBJ2-3, the V gene TRBV6-5; 9 bases agree with TRBD1. Germline CDR1 reads MNHEY; CDR2 reads SVGAGI. The CDR3 loop spans 15 amino acids. The junction had 4 bases not matched to a gene; V was cut back by 2 bases and J by 4 bases. For the CDR3, the DNA is TGTGCCAGCAGTTACGGGACAGGGTCATCAGATACGCAGTATTTT. It encodes CASSYGTGSSDTQYF.

V gene TRBV19 combines with J gene TRBJ1-1, with TRBD1 matching over 10 bases. The CDR3 extends over 14 amino acids. Germline assignment: CDR1 LNHDA and CDR2 SQIVND (reference sequence). With V trimmed by 7 bases and J by 5 bases, 7 bases remained unmatched. For the CDR3, the DNA is TGTGCCAGTACCACACTGGGACAGGGGACTGAAGCTTTCTTT. As protein: CASTTLGQGTEAFF.

In this sample, this clone turned up once. This chain links TRBV5-6 with TRBJ2-3; TRBD2 matches at 12 bases. The V gene's germline CDR1 is SGHDT and CDR2 YYEEEE. With V trimmed by 4 bases and J by 4 bases, 1 base remained unmatched. The CDR3 has 14 residues. CDR3 DNA: TGTGCCAGCAGCCGACTAGCGGGAGCAGATACGCAGTATTTT. Amino acid sequence: CASSRLAGADTQYF.

This chain connects TRBV7-8 to TRBJ2-7; D possibly corresponds to TRBD2 (5 bases). The germline V gene encodes CDR1 SGHVS and CDR2 FQNEAQ. The CDR3 is made up of 15 amino acids. V was clipped by 0 bases and J by 3 bases, with 12 bases between them. CDR3 sequence reads: CASSLADGIGYEQYF. In DNA, the CDR3 is TGTGCCAGCAGCTTAGCGGACGGGATAGGCTACGAGCAGTACTTC.

The gene calls are TRBV9 and TRBJ2-7; D may match TRBD1 or TRBD2 (7 bases each). Trimming shortened V by 0 bases and J by 3 bases, and 13 bases separated the two germline ends. The CDR3 extends over 15 amino acids. Looked up from germline, CDR1 is SGDLS and CDR2 is YYNGEE. The chain's CDR3 is CASSVEQGTNYEQYF. In DNA, the CDR3 is TGTGCCAGCAGCGTAGAACAGGGGACTAACTACGAGCAGTACTTC.

V and J are TRBV4-1 and TRBJ2-2; no clear D gene. Germline V lookup: CDR1 MGHRA, CDR2 YSYEKL. V shed 0 bases and J shed 3 bases, with 5 bases lying between them. CDR3 size: 14 residues. The CDR3 bases are TGCGCCAGCAGCCAAGATAGTTACACCGGGGAGCTGTTTTTT. Protein: CASSQDSYTGELFF.

The rearrangement links TRBV9 to TRBJ2-7; D may be TRBD1 or TRBD2 (6 bases each). This CDR3 contains 15 residues. Between the trimmed V and J ends, which lost 0 bases and 4 bases, there was a span of 14 bases. The germline V gene has CDR1 SGDLS and CDR2 YYNGEE. In DNA form, the CDR3 reads TGTGCCAGCAGCGTAGTGGGGGGCCGCAGATACGAGCAGTACTTC. Translation gives CASSVVGGRRYEQYF.

The gene calls are TRBV29-1 and TRBJ2-5; the D gene could be TRBD1 or TRBD2 (5 bases each). Germline-derived CDR1 and CDR2 are SQVTM and ANQGSEA. The CDR3 runs to 12 residues. The CDR3, as DNA: TGCACCACCCGAGGGGTTGGAGAGACCCAGTACTTC. It yields the protein CTTRGVGETQYF.

This chain joins TRBV6-1 and TRBJ2-2; perhaps D is TRBD1 or TRBD2 (5 bases each). Per the germline V gene, CDR1 is MNHNS and CDR2 is SASEGT. This CDR3 is 14 amino acids long. Trimming cost V 2 bases and J 6 bases, with 10 bases left between them. CDR3 sequence (DNA): TGTGCCAGCAGTGAACAGGGAGTCGCCGGGGAGCTGTTTTTT. Translation: CASSEQGVAGELFF.

This clone appeared once. The chain employs TRBV7-9 and TRBJ2-3; TRBD2 aligns across 10 bases. Looked up from germline, CDR1 is SEHNR and CDR2 is FQNEAQ (reference sequence). V lost 5 bases, J lost 4 bases, and 6 bases stayed unmatched. This CDR3 is 15 amino acids long. The CDR3 is CASSPQLAGADTQYF. The CDR3, as DNA: TGTGCCAGCAGCCCTCAGCTAGCGGGAGCAGATACGCAGTATTTT.